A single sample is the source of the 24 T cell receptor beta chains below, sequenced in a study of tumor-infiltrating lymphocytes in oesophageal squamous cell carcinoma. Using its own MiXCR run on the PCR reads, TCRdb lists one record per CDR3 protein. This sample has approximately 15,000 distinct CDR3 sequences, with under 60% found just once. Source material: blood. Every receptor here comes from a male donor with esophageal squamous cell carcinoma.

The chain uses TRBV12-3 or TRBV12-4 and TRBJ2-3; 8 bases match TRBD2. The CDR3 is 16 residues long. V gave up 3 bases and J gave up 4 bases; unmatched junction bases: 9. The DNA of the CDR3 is TGTGCCAGCAGTTTCTTACGGACTAGCATTCCAGATACGCAGTATTTT. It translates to CASSFLRTSIPDTQYF.

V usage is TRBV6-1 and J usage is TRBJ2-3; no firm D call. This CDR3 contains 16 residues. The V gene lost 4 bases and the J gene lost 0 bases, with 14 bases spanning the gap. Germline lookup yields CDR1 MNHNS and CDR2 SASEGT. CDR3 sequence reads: CASSVNRVTSTDTQYF. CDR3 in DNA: TGTGCCAGCAGTGTCAATAGGGTTACTAGCACAGATACGCAGTATTTT.

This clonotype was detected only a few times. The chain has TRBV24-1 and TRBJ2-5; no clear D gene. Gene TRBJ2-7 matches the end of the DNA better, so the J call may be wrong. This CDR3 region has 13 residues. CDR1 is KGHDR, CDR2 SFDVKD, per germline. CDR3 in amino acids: CATSDLRSYEQYF. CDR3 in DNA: TGTGCCACCAGTGACCTGAGAAGCTACGAGCAGTACTTC.

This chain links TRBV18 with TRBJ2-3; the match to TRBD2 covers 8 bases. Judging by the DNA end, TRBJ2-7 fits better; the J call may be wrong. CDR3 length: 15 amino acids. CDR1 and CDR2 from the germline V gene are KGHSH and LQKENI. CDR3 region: CASSFGAGASYEQYF. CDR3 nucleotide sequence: TGTGCCAGCTCATTTGGAGCGGGAGCGTCCTACGAGCAGTACTTC.

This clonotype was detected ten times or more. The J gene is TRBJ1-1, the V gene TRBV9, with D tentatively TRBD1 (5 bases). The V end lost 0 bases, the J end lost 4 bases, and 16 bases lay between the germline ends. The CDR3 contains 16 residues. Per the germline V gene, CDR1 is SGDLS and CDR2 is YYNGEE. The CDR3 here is CASSVVEGWGGTEAFF. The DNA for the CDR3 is TGTGCCAGCAGCGTAGTGGAGGGGTGGGGCGGCACTGAAGCTTTCTTT. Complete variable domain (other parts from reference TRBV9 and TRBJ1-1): DSGVTQTPKHLITATGQRVTLRCSPRSGDLSVYWYQQSLDQGLQFLIQYYNGEERAKGNILERFSAQQFPDLHSELNLSSLELGDSALYFCASSVVEGWGGTEAFFGQGTRLTVV.

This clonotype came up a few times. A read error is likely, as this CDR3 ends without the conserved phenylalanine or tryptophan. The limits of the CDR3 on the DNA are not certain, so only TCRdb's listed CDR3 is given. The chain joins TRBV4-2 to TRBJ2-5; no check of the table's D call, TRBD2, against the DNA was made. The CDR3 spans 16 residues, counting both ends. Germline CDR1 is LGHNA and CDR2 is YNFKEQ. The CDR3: CASSQATGLYGYTFGS.

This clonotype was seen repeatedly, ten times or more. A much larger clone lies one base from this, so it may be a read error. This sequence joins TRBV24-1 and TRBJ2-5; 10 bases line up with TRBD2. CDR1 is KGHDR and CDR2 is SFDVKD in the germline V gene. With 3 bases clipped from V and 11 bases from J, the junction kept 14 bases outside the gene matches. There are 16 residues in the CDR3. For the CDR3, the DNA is TGTGCCACCAGTGATGTTAGCGGGAGGTCCTACAATGAGCAGTACTTC. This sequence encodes CATSDVSGRSYNEQYF.

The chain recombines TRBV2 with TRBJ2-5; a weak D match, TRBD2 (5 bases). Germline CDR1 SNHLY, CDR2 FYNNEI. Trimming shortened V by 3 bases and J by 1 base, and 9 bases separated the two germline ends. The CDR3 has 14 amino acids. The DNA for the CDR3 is TGTGCCAGCAGTGAGACGGGGTTCCAAGAGACCCAGTACTTC. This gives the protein CASSETGFQETQYF.

CDR3: CASSPLDGGYTQYF. The CDR3 DNA follows: TGTGCCAGCAGCCCTCTTGACGGCGGTTATACGCAGTATTTT. This chain connects TRBV7-6 to TRBJ2-3; D gene uncertain. Germline V CDR1 and CDR2: SGHVS, FNYEAQ. The CDR3 length is 14 residues. V was trimmed by 5 bases and J by 7 bases, leaving 16 bases between them.

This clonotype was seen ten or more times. The CDR3 loop reads CATSDLNDHYGYTF. CDR3 DNA sequence: TGTGCCACCAGTGATTTGAATGACCACTATGGCTACACCTTC. This chain uses TRBV24-1 with TRBJ1-2; D gene uncertain. This CDR3 comprises 14 residues. The V and J ends lost 0 bases and 3 bases respectively, with 7 bases between them. CDR1 and CDR2 (germline): KGHDR, SFDVKD.

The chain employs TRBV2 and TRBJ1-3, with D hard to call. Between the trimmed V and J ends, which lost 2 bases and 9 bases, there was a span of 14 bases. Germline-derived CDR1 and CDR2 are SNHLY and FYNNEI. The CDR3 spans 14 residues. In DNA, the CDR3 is TGTGCCAGCAGTGAATCTGTAGGTTTCGGCACCATATATTTT. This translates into CASSESVGFGTIYF. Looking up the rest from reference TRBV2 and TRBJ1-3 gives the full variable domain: EPEVTQTPSHQVTQMGQEVILRCVPISNHLYFYWYRQILGQKVEFLVSFYNNEISEKSEIFDDQFSVERPDGSNFTLKIRSTKLEDSAMYFCASSESVGFGTIYFGEGSWLTVV.

The CDR3 reads CASSLQGAQPQHF. In DNA, the CDR3 is TGTGCCAGCAGCTTACAGGGAGCTCAGCCCCAGCATTTT. The V and J genes are TRBV11-2 and TRBJ1-5, with D possibly TRBD1 on 5 matching bases. V lost 2 bases and J lost 6, with 8 bases in between. Germline V CDR1 and CDR2: SGHAT, FQNNGV. The CDR3 sequence is 13 residues long.

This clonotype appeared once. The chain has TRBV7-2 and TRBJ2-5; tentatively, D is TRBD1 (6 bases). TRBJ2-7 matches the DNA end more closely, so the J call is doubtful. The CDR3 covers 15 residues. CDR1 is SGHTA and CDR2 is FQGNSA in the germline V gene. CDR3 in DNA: TGTGCCAGCAGCTCATACAGGGAAGGAGGTTACGAGCAGTACTTC. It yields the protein CASSSYREGGYEQYF.

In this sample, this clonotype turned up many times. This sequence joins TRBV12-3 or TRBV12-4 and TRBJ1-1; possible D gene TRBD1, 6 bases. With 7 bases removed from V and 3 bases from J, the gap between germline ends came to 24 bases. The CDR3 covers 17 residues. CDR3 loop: CASILFEQGSGDTEAFF. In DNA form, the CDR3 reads TGTGCCAGCATCCTTTTCGAACAGGGTAGCGGGGACACTGAAGCTTTCTTT.

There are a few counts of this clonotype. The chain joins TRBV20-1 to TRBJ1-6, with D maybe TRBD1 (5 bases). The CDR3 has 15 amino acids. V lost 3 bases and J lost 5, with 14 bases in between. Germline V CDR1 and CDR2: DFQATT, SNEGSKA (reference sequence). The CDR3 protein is CSASSGQGDNSPLHF. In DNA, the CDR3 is TGCAGTGCTAGCTCCGGTCAGGGCGATAATTCACCCCTCCACTTT.

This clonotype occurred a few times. The CDR3 region is CASSLDSSYNEQFF. In DNA form, the CDR3 reads TGTGCCAGCAGCCTCGACAGCTCCTACAATGAGCAGTTCTTC. This chain links TRBV6-1 with TRBJ2-1; D may be TRBD1 (5 bases). Deletions cut 6 bases from V and 0 bases from J, with 9 bases between. Germline lookup yields CDR1 MNHNS and CDR2 SASEGT. CDR3 size: 14 residues.

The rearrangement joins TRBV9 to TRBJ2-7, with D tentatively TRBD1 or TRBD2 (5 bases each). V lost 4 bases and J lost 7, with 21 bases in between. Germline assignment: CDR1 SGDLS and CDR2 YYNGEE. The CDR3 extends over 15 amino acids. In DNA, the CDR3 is TGTGCCAGCAGCCATAGCAGGGTGGGGACGCATGAGCAGTACTTC. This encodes CASSHSRVGTHEQYF.

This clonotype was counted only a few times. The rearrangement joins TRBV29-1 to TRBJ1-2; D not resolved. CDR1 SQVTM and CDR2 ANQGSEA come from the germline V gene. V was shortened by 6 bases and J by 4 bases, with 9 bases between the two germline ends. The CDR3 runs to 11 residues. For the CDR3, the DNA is TGCAGCGTCGGACGGGGCTATGGCTACACCTTC. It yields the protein CSVGRGYGYTF. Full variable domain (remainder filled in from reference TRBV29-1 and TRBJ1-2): SAVISQKPSRDICQRGTSLTIQCQVDSQVTMMFWYRQQPGQSLTLIATANQGSEATYESGFVIDKFPISRPNLTFSTLTVSNMSPEDSSIYLCSVGRGYGYTFGSGTRLTVV.

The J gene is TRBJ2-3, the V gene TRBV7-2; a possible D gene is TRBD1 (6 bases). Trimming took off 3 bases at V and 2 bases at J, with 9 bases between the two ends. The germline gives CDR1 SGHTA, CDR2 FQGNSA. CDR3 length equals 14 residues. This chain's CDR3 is CASSFDRFTDTQYF. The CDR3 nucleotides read TGTGCCAGCAGCTTTGACAGGTTCACAGATACGCAGTATTTT.

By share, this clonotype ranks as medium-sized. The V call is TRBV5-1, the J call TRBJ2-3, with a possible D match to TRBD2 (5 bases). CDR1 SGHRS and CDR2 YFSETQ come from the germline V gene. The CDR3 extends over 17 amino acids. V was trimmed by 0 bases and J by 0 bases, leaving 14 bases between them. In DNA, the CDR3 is TGCGCCAGCAGCTTGGCAGGACTCAGATCAAGCACAGATACGCAGTATTTT. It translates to CASSLAGLRSSTDTQYF.

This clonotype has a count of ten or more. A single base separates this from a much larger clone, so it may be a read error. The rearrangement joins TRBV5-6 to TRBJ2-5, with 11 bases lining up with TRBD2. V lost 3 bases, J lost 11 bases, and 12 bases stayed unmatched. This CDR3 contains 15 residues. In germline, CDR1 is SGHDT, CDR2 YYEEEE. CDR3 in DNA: TGTGCCAGCAGCTCAGTACTAGCGGGAGAAGGTGAGCAGTACTTC. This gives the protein CASSSVLAGEGEQYF.

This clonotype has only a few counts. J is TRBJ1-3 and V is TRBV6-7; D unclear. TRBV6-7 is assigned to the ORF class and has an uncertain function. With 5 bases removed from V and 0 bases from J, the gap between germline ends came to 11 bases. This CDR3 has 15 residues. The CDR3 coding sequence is TGTGCCAGCAGTCAACAGCGAAGCTCTGGAAACACCATATATTTT. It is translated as CASSQQRSSGNTIYF.

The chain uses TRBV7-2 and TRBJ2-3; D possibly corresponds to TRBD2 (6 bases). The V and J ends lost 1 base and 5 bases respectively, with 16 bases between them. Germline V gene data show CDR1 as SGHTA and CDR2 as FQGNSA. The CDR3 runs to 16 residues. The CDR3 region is CASSLVAFQGGDTQYF. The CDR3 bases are TGTGCCAGCAGCTTAGTGGCCTTTCAGGGAGGAGATACGCAGTATTTT.

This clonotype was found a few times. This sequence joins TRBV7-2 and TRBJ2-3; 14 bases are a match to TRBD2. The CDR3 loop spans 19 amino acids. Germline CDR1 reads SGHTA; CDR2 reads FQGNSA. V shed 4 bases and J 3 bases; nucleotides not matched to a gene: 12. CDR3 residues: CASSWTGTSGRGGTDTQYF. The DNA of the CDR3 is TGTGCCAGCAGCTGGACCGGGACTAGCGGGAGAGGTGGGACAGATACGCAGTATTTT. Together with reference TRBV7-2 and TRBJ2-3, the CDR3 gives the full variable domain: GAGVSQSPSNKVTEKGKDVELRCDPISGHTALYWYRQSLGQGLEFLIYFQGNSAPDKSGLPSDRFSAERTGGSVSTLTIQRTQQEDSAVYLCASSWTGTSGRGGTDTQYFGPGTRLTVL.